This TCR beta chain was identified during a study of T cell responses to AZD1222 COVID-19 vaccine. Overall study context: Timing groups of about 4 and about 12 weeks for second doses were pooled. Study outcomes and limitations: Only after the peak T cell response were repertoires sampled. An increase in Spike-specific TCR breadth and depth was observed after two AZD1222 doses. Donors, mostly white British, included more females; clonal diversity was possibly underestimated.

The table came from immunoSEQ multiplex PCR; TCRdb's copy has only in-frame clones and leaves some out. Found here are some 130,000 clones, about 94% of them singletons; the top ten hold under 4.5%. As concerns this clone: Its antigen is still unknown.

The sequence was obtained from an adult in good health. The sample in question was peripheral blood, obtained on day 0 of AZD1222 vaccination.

As DNA, the CDR3 is TGTGCCAGCAGCTTAGTCCCCGGGGGAGGGCTGACTCATCAGCCCCAGCATTTT. It translates to CASSLVPGGGLTHQPQHF. The V and J genes are TRBV7-2 and TRBJ1-5, with a tentative D call TRBD1 (5 bases). Trimming took 1 base from V and 5 from J, leaving 21 bases between them. CDR3 length equals 18 residues. Germline V gene data show CDR1 as SGHTA and CDR2 as FQGNSA.